Given below is one T cell receptor beta chain in context. As yet, its antigen is unknown. Looked up from germline, CDR1 is SGHNT and CDR2 is YYREEE (reference sequence). Trimming cost V 2 bases and J 5 bases, with 11 bases left between them. The CDR3 is made up of 13 amino acids. TCRdb passed the reads through MiXCR, listing each CDR3 protein once. The sample shows 150,000 or so distinct CDR3 sequences, about 22% of them seen only once. These data are taken from a study of T cell repertoires in cytomegalovirus infection. Study-level information: Public TCR beta signatures provided an indication of both CMV infection and a matching HLA type.

Study-level results: The ex vivo response was dominated by HLA-C-restricted CMV-specific TCR beta clonotypes.

The starting material was CD8+ T cells from cultured PBMCs, obtained from culture after CMV antigen stimulation. The chain employs TRBV5-4 and TRBJ2-7; D unclear. The source of this sequence is a human donor in good health (CMV status not recorded). Some clones in this sample may be carry-over from other donors' samples. CDR3 region: CASSFQFPNEQYF. The CDR3 nucleotides read TGTGCCAGCAGCTTCCAGTTTCCTAACGAGCAGTACTTC.